This TCR beta chain was recorded in a study of early T cells in non-severe SARS-CoV-2 infection. MiXCR, applied by TCRdb to the 5' RACE reads, yields one record per CDR3 protein. The sample consists of around 67,000 distinct CDR3 sequences, roughly 12% of them appearing once. Germline V lookup: CDR1 SQVTM, CDR2 ANQGSEA. V was shortened by 8 bases and J by 11 bases, with 16 bases between the two germline ends. The CDR3 is 11 residues long. This clonotype was seen a handful of times. The sequencing sample was made of whole blood. This chain joins TRBV29-1 and TRBJ1-5; D might be TRBD1 (5 bases). The TCR was taken from an adult who was a healthcare worker with PCR-confirmed SARS-CoV-2 infection or an uninfected control (not recorded which). The CDR3 nucleotides read TGCAGCACGCAGGGTTATCCGGCCCAGCATTTT. Amino acid sequence: CSTQGYPAQHF.